One sample yielded the 4 T cell receptor beta chains listed below, sequenced in a study of long-term antiretroviral therapy in people with HIV. Survey level was the resolution at which the v3.0 immunoSEQ assay ran. Sequencing was performed with immunoSEQ multiplex PCR; in TCRdb, only in-frame clones are kept and a portion is missing. The sample yields tens of thousands of clones, approximately 86% seen once. Source: unsorted PBMCs, taken just before starting antiretroviral therapy. Receptors were obtained from a woman under 30 with HIV.

V is TRBV5-8 and J is TRBJ2-7; D is unresolved. The length of the CDR3 is 13 residues. CDR1 is SGHTS, CDR2 YDEGEE, per germline. V was shortened by 2 bases and J by 2 bases, with 8 bases between the two germline ends. CDR3 in DNA: TGTGCCAGCAGCTTCCCTGGAACCTACGAGCAGTACTTC. It is translated as CASSFPGTYEQYF.

This clone was seen more than once but under ten times. The chain links TRBV19 to TRBJ2-7, with a tentative D call TRBD2 (6 bases). The CDR3 consists of 15 residues. Germline lookup yields CDR1 LNHDA and CDR2 SQIVND (reference sequence). Trimming cost V 6 bases and J 2 bases, with 17 bases left between them. The CDR3 DNA reads TGTGCCAGTAGGTCAGCGGGCGGACACACCTACGAGCAGTACTTC. It translates to CASRSAGGHTYEQYF.

This clone has only a few counts. The gene calls are TRBV4-3 and TRBJ2-7, with 8 bases fitting TRBD1. CDR1 and CDR2 from the germline V gene are LGHNA and YSLEER. This CDR3 has 14 amino acids. The J segment lost 7 bases and the V segment lost 4 bases, leaving 9 bases of the junction unmatched. This CDR3 is CASSRDRGPLEQYF. The CDR3 DNA sequence: TGCGCCAGCAGCCGCGACAGGGGCCCTCTTGAGCAGTACTTC.

The gene calls are TRBV2 and TRBJ2-3, with 9 bases matching TRBD2. V was pared by 2 bases and J by 6 bases, with 6 bases of the junction left unmatched. CDR1 and CDR2 from the germline V gene are SNHLY and FYNNEI. The CDR3 loop spans 15 amino acids. The CDR3 region is CASSERAGGSDTQYF. CDR3 nucleotide sequence: TGTGCCAGCAGTGAAAGAGCGGGAGGAAGTGATACGCAGTATTTT.